The clone carrying this T cell receptor beta chain was seen repeatedly, ten times or more. Its antigen remains unknown. CDR3 length equals 15 residues. V was pared by 3 bases and J by 7 bases, with 11 bases of the junction left unmatched. Germline CDR1 is DFQATT and CDR2 is SNEGSKA (reference sequence). Amplifying from RNA transcripts, the study obtained TCR beta CDR3 regions. A first-round RT-PCR used HTBI primers, followed by a second-round multiplex PCR. From the multiplex PCR reads, TCRdb called clonotypes with MiXCR, one entry per CDR3 protein. The table includes about 400,000 distinct CDR3 sequences, roughly 15% detected once. The authors diagnosed from clinical symptoms, serum thyroxine, TRAb, thyroid ultrasound and orbital computed tomography. The authors isolated PBMCs from around 10 ml of fresh peripheral blood. This specimen belongs to a study of Graves' ophthalmopathy and Graves' hyperthyroidism.

The study's findings and limits: Blood also harbored most expanded thyroid clonotypes above 0.001 frequency. Prediction of ophthalmopathy progression reached roughly 70% sensitivity and nearly 75% specificity.

This chain uses TRBV20-1 with TRBJ1-3; 8 positions match TRBD1. The specimen sequenced was peripheral blood. The TCR sequence derives from a woman aged 18-29 years with stable Graves' hyperthyroidism. The CDR3 DNA is TGCAGTGCTAGCCATCGACAGGGGATGTTGAACACCATATATTTT. Translating gives CSASHRQGMLNTIYF.